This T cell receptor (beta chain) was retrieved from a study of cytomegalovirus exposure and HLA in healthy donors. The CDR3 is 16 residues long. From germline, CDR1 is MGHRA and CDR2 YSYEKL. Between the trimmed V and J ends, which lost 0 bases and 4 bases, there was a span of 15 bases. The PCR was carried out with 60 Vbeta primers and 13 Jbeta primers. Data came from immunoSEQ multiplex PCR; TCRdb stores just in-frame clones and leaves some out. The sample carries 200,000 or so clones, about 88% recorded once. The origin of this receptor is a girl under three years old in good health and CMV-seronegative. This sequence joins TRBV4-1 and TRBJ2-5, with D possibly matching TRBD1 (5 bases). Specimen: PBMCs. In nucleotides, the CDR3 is TGCGCCAGCAGCCAAGATCAGGGAACGGTTGGAGAGACCCAGTACTTC. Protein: CASSQDQGTVGETQYF.